This passage covers 27 T cell receptor beta chains from one sample sequenced in a study of T-cell memory formation after mild COVID-19. TCRdb analysed the 5' RACE reads with MiXCR anew, one entry per CDR3 protein. The sample records some 49,000 distinct CDR3 sequences, 25% to 35% being singletons. Sequenced: PBMCs or a T cell subset sorted from them (not recorded which). The receptor source for this set is a man in his late teens or twenties who had mild COVID-19 (a few samples of this study predate the infection). Cell type and time point are not known.

The gene calls are TRBV19 and TRBJ2-2; D unresolved. Trimming left V 7 bases short and J 6 bases short, with 9 bases between. This CDR3 comprises 12 residues. Per germline, CDR1 LNHDA and CDR2 SQIVND (reference sequence). The chain's CDR3 is CASNYPPGELFF. The CDR3 nucleotides are TGTGCCAGTAACTATCCCCCCGGGGAGCTGTTTTTT.

This clonotype was detected many times. The V and J genes are TRBV3-1 and TRBJ1-5; D is undetermined. This CDR3 comprises 16 residues. The V and J ends lost 2 bases and 8 bases respectively, with 19 bases between them. In germline, CDR1 is LGHDT, CDR2 YNNKEL (reference sequence). For the CDR3, the DNA is TGTGCCAGCAGCCAATCCTCCGGGTCTCGAAATAAGCCCCAGCATTTT. Its translation is CASSQSSGSRNKPQHF.

This clonotype was detected only a few times. The gene calls are TRBV7-8 and TRBJ2-1; no firm D call. Germline V gene data show CDR1 as SGHVS and CDR2 as FQNEAQ. V was cut by 3 bases and J by 4 bases, with 7 bases left in between. There are 13 residues in the CDR3. The CDR3 coding sequence is TGTGCCAGCAGCTTTCCAGGTTACAATGAGCAGTTCTTC. Its translation: CASSFPGYNEQFF.

The chain carries TRBV7-6 and TRBJ2-3, with a weak D call TRBD1 (6 bases). V shed 3 bases and J shed 3 bases, with 13 bases lying between them. Germline assignment: CDR1 SGHVS and CDR2 FNYEAQ. CDR3 length: 15 residues. The CDR3 coding sequence is TGTGCCAGCAGCTTTGGCAGGGGCACGACAGATACGCAGTATTTT. It codes for CASSFGRGTTDTQYF.

This chain links TRBV25-1 with TRBJ2-5; D gene unclear. The CDR3 loop spans 13 amino acids. The germline V gene has CDR1 MGHDK and CDR2 SYGVNS. Trimming removed 8 bases from V and 0 bases from J, with 10 bases in between. The CDR3 reads CASDSEYQETQYF. The CDR3 bases are TGTGCCAGCGATTCGGAGTACCAAGAGACCCAGTACTTC. Looking up the rest from reference TRBV25-1 and TRBJ2-5 gives the full variable domain: EADIYQTPRYLVIGTGKKITLECSQTMGHDKMYWYQQDPGMELHLIHYSYGVNSTEKGDLSSESTVSRIRTEHFPLTLESARPSHTSQYLCASDSEYQETQYFGPGTRLLVL.

This clonotype was recorded a few times. The genes are TRBV2 and TRBJ2-5, with D uncertain. The CDR3 covers 12 residues. CDR1 and CDR2 (germline): SNHLY, FYNNEI. V lost 7 bases and J 1 base, leaving 7 bases between the germline ends. The CDR3 nucleotides are TGTGCCAGCAAAAGTCTCCAAGAGACCCAGTACTTC. Translating gives CASKSLQETQYF.

This clonotype was found a few times. The rearrangement uses TRBV20-1 and TRBJ2-2; unclear D gene. Germline-derived CDR1 and CDR2 are DFQATT and SNEGSKA (reference sequence). This CDR3 has 14 amino acids. Trimming removed 6 bases at V and 4 bases at J, with 15 bases between. This CDR3 reads CSAARPVSTGELFF. For the CDR3, the DNA is TGCAGTGCAGCGCGTCCAGTCAGCACCGGGGAGCTGTTTTTT.

This clonotype came up a few times. This chain joins TRBV10-3 and TRBJ2-3; D call uncertain. The CDR3 has 13 amino acids. Germline CDR1 and CDR2: ENHRY and SYGVKD. V lost 6 bases and J lost 4, with 11 bases in between. CDR3 residues: CAISDDWPDTQYF. DNA of the CDR3: TGTGCCATCAGCGACGACTGGCCAGATACGCAGTATTTT.

This sequence joins TRBV27 and TRBJ1-2; no definite D call. The germline V gene encodes CDR1 MNHEY and CDR2 SMNVEV (reference sequence). The CDR3 runs 12 residues. Trimming shortened V by 6 bases and J by 8 bases, and 13 bases separated the two germline ends. Here the CDR3 DNA reads TGTGCCAGCAGCCAAGGAGGGTACGGCTACACCTTC. Protein sequence: CASSQGGYGYTF.

V usage is TRBV12-3 or TRBV12-4 and J usage is TRBJ2-7, with D unclear. The CDR3 consists of 11 residues. V dropped 3 bases and J dropped 5 bases, with 5 bases sitting between them. CDR3 sequence: CASSLSNEQYF. In DNA form, the CDR3 reads TGTGCCAGCAGTTTGTCTAACGAGCAGTACTTC.

This clonotype occurred a few times. This chain uses TRBV5-6 with TRBJ2-3; D possibly uses TRBD1 or TRBD2 (5 bases each). Trimming left V 4 bases short and J 5 bases short, with 23 bases between. The CDR3 loop spans 17 amino acids. Looked up from germline, CDR1 is SGHDT and CDR2 is YYEEEE. The CDR3 loop reads CASSGAGAPFGRDTQYF. The CDR3 nucleotides are TGTGCCAGCAGCGGAGCCGGGGCTCCCTTTGGGCGAGATACGCAGTATTTT.

The table lists this clonotype with a few counts. This sequence joins TRBV4-1 and TRBJ1-2, with D perhaps matching TRBD1 (5 bases). This CDR3 contains 14 residues. Germline loops: CDR1 MGHRA, CDR2 YSYEKL. V lost 4 bases and J lost 4, with 13 bases in between. The CDR3 is CASSPKTGGYGYTF. For the CDR3, the DNA is TGCGCCAGCAGCCCGAAAACGGGGGGCTATGGCTACACCTTC.

This clonotype was found a few times. V usage is TRBV13 and J usage is TRBJ2-7; 12 nucleotides line up with TRBD2. Per germline, CDR1 PRHDT and CDR2 FYEKMQ (reference sequence). The trim removed 5 bases at V and 2 bases at J, leaving 1 base unmatched. This CDR3 spans 14 amino acids. As DNA, the CDR3 is TGTGCCAGCAGCACTAGCGGGGGGCCCTACGAGCAGTACTTC. Its protein is CASSTSGGPYEQYF. The full variable domain, rest sourced from reference TRBV13 and TRBJ2-7, is AAGVIQSPRHLIKEKRETATLKCYPIPRHDTVYWYQQGPGQDPQFLISFYEKMQSDKGSIPDRFSAQQFSDYHSELNMSSLELGDSALYFCASSTSGGPYEQYFGPGTRLTVT.

The gene calls are TRBV7-7 and TRBJ2-1; D is unresolved. Between the trimmed V and J ends, which lost 1 base and 5 bases, there was a span of 6 bases. CDR3 length: 13 residues. Germline CDR1 is SSHAT and CDR2 is FNYEAQ (reference sequence). CDR3 in amino acids: CASSLDGNNEQFF. CDR3 DNA: TGTGCCAGCAGCTTAGACGGTAACAATGAGCAGTTCTTC.

V usage is TRBV5-1 and J usage is TRBJ2-7; 9 bases agree with TRBD1. This CDR3 comprises 14 residues. J was trimmed by 5 bases and V by 7 bases; bases with no gene match: 10. Germline CDR1 and CDR2: SGHRS and YFSETQ. The CDR3 nucleotides read TGCGCCAGCTCCCGCCGGGACAGGGCCCACGAGCAGTACTTC. This sequence encodes CASSRRDRAHEQYF.

V and J are TRBV5-5 and TRBJ2-7; 9 positions match TRBD2. V was pared by 0 bases and J by 5 bases, with 6 bases of the junction left unmatched. Germline V CDR1 and CDR2: SGHKS, YYEKEE (reference sequence). CDR3 length: 15 residues. CDR3 nucleotide sequence: TGTGCCAGCAGCTTGGTGTCTAGCGGGACCCACGAGCAGTACTTC. Its protein product is CASSLVSSGTHEQYF.

V is TRBV6-5 and J is TRBJ2-1; possibly TRBD2 for D (7 bases). Trimming cost V 7 bases and J 0 bases, with 13 bases left between them. CDR1 and CDR2 (germline): MNHEY, SVGAGI. The CDR3 has 15 amino acids. The CDR3 sequence: CASTQGRGSYNEQFF. The CDR3 bases are TGTGCCAGCACCCAGGGGAGGGGCTCCTACAATGAGCAGTTCTTC.

This chain uses TRBV7-2 with TRBJ2-7; D not resolved. The germline V and J ends were trimmed by 5 bases and 4 bases, with 9 bases remaining between them. The CDR3 is 12 residues long. In germline, CDR1 is SGHTA, CDR2 FQGNSA. CDR3 loop: CASSEDGYEQYV. CDR3 DNA sequence: TGTGCCAGCAGCGAAGACGGGTACGAGCAGTACGTC.

This clonotype was detected a few times. The CDR3 DNA is TGTGCCAGCAGCCCTTCCGGGGGGGACAGGGAGGTTTACAATGAGCAGTTCTTC. As protein: CASSPSGGDREVYNEQFF. V gene TRBV9 combines with J gene TRBJ2-1; D is possibly TRBD1 (9 bases). Germline CDR1 SGDLS, CDR2 YYNGEE. This CDR3 is built from 18 residues. V was pared by 4 bases and J by 4 bases, with 24 bases between. Looking up the rest from reference TRBV9 and TRBJ2-1 gives the full variable domain: DSGVTQTPKHLITATGQRVTLRCSPRSGDLSVYWYQQSLDQGLQFLIQYYNGEERAKGNILERFSAQQFPDLHSELNLSSLELGDSALYFCASSPSGGDREVYNEQFFGPGTRLTVL.

This clonotype was seen a handful of times. The J gene is TRBJ2-5, the V gene TRBV28, with a weak D call TRBD2 (5 bases). V dropped 3 bases and J dropped 5 bases, with 13 bases sitting between them. Germline assignment: CDR1 MDHEN and CDR2 SYDVKM. This CDR3 comprises 14 residues. The CDR3 bases are TGTGCCAGCAGTTTTCAAGGACTGGTGGAGACCCAGTACTTC. Residues: CASSFQGLVETQYF.

The V and J genes are TRBV6-5 and TRBJ1-1; no clear D. Germline V lookup: CDR1 MNHEY, CDR2 SVGAGI. The CDR3 loop spans 14 amino acids. V lost 2 bases and J 0 bases, leaving 7 bases between the germline ends. The CDR3 is CASSYRRLNTEAFF. The DNA of the CDR3 is TGTGCCAGCAGTTACAGACGGCTGAACACTGAAGCTTTCTTT.

This clonotype was counted only a few times. The chain combines TRBV5-1 with TRBJ2-2, with 8 bases identical to TRBD2. V lost 5 bases, J lost 5 bases, and 11 bases stayed unmatched. CDR1 is SGHRS and CDR2 is YFSETQ in the germline V gene. This CDR3 contains 16 residues. The DNA of the CDR3 is TGCGCCAGCAGGCCCCCGGGGGGGTATTTTACCGGGGAGCTGTTTTTT. Translating gives CASRPPGGYFTGELFF.

The V and J genes are TRBV5-1 and TRBJ2-2; D remains unclear. Trimming cost V 2 bases and J 5 bases, with 7 bases left between them. Germline loops: CDR1 SGHRS, CDR2 YFSETQ. The CDR3 sequence is 13 residues long. The chain's CDR3 is CASSFVGTGELFF. The CDR3 DNA is TGCGCCAGCAGCTTTGTGGGTACCGGGGAGCTGTTTTTT. The full variable domain, completed using reference TRBV5-1 and TRBJ2-2, is KAGVTQTPRYLIKTRGQQVTLSCSPISGHRSVSWYQQTPGQGLQFLFEYFSETQRNKGNFPGRFSGRQFSNSRSEMNVSTLELGDSALYLCASSFVGTGELFFGEGSRLTVL.

The genes are TRBV7-9 and TRBJ2-7; 7 bases match TRBD1. CDR3 length: 14 amino acids. Germline V gene sequence: CDR1 SEHNR, CDR2 FQNEAQ (reference sequence). V gave up 5 bases and J gave up 6 bases; unmatched junction bases: 10. The CDR3 region is CASSDGARQGEQYV. In nucleotides, the CDR3 is TGTGCCAGCAGCGACGGAGCTCGACAGGGCGAGCAGTACGTC.

This clonotype was counted many times. This sequence joins TRBV6-5 and TRBJ1-2; D not resolved. Germline CDR1 reads MNHEY; CDR2 reads SVGAGI. V was trimmed by 2 bases and J by 6 bases, leaving 10 bases between them. The CDR3 contains 13 residues. The CDR3 DNA is TGTGCCAGCAGTTACAGTGCACGGGATGGCTACACCTTC. Translating gives CASSYSARDGYTF.

This sequence joins TRBV6-2 or TRBV6-3 and TRBJ2-2; TRBD2 aligns across 10 bases. The CDR3 extends over 16 amino acids. Germline V gene data show CDR1 as MNHEY and CDR2 as SVGEGT. After removal of 4 bases from V and 1 base from J, the junction contained 3 bases not matched to a gene. The CDR3 region is CASSSTSGVNTGELFF. As DNA, the CDR3 is TGTGCCAGCAGTTCCACTAGCGGGGTGAACACCGGGGAGCTGTTTTTT.

This chain uses TRBV6-5 with TRBJ2-7, with 8 positions matching TRBD2. Germline-derived CDR1 and CDR2 are MNHEY and SVGAGI. After removal of 0 bases from V and 6 bases from J, the junction contained 1 base not matched to a gene. There are 13 residues in the CDR3. The CDR3 DNA reads TGTGCCAGCAGTTACTCCGGGGGGGGCGAGCAGTACTTC. Its protein product is CASSYSGGGEQYF.